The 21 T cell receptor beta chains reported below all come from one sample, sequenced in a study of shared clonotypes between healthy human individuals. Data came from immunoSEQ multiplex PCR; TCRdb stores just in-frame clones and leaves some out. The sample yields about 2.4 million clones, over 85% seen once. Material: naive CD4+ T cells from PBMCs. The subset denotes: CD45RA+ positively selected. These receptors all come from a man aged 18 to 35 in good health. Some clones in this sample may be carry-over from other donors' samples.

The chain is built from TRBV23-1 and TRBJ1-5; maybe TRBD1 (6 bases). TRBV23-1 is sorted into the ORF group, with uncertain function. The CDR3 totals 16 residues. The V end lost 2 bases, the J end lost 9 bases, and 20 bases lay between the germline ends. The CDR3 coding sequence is TGCGCCAGCAGTCAAAGGACCGGGACACCGGCCTTGCCCCAGCATTTT. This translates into CASSQRTGTPALPQHF.

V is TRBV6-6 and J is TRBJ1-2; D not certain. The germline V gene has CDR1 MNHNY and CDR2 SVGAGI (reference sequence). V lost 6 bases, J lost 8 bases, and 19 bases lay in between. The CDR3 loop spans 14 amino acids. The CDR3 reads CASSAEPGRPGYTF. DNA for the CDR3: TGTGCCAGCAGCGCAGAGCCAGGACGTCCGGGCTACACCTTC.

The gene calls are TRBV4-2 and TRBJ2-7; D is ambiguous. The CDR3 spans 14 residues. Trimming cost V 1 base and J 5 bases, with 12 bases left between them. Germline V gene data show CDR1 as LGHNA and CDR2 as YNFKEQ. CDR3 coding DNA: TGTGCCAGCAGCCAAGTCTCTCGTAGCAACGAGCAGTACTTC. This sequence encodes CASSQVSRSNEQYF.

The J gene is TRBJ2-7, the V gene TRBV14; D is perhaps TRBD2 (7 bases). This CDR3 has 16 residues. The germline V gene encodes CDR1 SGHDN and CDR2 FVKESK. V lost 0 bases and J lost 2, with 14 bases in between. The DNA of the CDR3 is TGTGCCAGCAGCCAAGATCATAGGGGGGGGACCTACGAGCAGTACTTC. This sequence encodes CASSQDHRGGTYEQYF.

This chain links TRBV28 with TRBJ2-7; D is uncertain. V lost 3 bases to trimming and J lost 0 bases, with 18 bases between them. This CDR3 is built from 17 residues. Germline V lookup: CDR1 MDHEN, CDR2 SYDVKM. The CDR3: CASSLVLIRAYSYEQYF. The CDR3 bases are TGTGCCAGCAGTTTGGTGCTTATCCGGGCTTACTCCTACGAGCAGTACTTC.

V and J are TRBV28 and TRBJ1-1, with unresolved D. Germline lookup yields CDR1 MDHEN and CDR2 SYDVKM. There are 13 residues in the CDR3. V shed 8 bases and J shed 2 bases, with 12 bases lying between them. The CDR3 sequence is CASDRQPNTEAFF. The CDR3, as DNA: TGTGCCAGCGACCGACAACCCAACACTGAAGCTTTCTTT.

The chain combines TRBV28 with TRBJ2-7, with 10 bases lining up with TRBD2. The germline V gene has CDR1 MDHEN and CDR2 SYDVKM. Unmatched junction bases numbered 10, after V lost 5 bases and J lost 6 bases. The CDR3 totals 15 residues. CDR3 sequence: CASSAPIAGGFEQYF. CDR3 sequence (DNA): TGTGCCAGCAGTGCCCCGATAGCGGGAGGTTTCGAGCAGTACTTC.

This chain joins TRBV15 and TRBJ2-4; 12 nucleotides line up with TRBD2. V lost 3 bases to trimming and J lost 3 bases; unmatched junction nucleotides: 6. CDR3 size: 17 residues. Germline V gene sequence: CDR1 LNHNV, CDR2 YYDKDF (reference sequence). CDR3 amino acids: CATSSASGLAGKNIQYF. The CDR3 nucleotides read TGTGCCACCAGCAGCGCCTCGGGACTAGCGGGCAAAAACATTCAGTACTTC.

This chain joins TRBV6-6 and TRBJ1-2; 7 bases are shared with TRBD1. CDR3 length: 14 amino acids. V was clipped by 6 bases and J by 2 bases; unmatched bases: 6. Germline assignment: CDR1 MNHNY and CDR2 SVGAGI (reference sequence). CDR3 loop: CASSLLGQNYGYTF. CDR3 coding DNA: TGTGCCAGCAGCCTACTGGGACAGAACTATGGCTACACCTTC.

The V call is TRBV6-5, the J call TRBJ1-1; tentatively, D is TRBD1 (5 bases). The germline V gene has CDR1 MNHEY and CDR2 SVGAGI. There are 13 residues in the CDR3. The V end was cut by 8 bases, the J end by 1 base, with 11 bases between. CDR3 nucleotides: TGTGCCAGCCGAGGGGTAAAGAACACTGAAGCTTTCTTT. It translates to CASRGVKNTEAFF.

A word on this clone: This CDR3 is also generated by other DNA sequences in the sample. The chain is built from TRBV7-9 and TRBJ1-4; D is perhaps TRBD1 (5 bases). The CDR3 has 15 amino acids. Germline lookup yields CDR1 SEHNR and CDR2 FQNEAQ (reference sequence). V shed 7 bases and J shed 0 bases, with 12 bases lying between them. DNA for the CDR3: TGTGCCAGCACGGGCAGGGTAGCAACTAATGAAAAACTGTTTTTT. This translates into CASTGRVATNEKLFF.

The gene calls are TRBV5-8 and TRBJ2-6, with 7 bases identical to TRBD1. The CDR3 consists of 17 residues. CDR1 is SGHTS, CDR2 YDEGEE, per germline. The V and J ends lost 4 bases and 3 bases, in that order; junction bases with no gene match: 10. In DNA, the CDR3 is TGTGCCAGCAGCGCCGAACCAGGGGGAGATGGGGCCAACGTCCTGACTTTC. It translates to CASSAEPGGDGANVLTF. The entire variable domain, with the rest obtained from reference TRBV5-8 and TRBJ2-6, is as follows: EAGVTQSPTHLIKTRGQQATLRCSPISGHTSVYWYQQALGLGLQFLLWYDEGEERNRGNFPPRFSGRQFPNYSSELNVNALELEDSALYLCASSAEPGGDGANVLTFGAGSRLTVL.

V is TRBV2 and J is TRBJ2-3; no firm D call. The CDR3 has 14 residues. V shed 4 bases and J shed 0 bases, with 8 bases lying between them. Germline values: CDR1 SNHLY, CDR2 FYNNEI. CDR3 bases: TGTGCCAGCAGTGTGACATCTAGCACAGATACGCAGTATTTT. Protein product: CASSVTSSTDTQYF.

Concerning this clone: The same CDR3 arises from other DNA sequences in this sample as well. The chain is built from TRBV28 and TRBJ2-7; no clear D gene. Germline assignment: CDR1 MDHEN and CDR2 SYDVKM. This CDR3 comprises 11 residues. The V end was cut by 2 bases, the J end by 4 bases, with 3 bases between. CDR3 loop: CASSLEYEQYF. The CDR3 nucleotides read TGTGCCAGCAGTTTAGAATACGAGCAGTACTTC.

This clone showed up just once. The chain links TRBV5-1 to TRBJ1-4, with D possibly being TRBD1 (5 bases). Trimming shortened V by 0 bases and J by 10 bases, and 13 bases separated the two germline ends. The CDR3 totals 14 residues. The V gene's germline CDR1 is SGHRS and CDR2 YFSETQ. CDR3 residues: CASSLDGGSGKLFF. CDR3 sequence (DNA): TGCGCCAGCAGCTTGGACGGGGGGTCGGGAAAACTGTTTTTT.

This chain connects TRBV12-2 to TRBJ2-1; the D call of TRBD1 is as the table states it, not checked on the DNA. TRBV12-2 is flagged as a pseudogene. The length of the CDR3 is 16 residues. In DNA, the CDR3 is TGTGCAAGTCGCTTAGTACGAGGACAGGGGATAAATGAGCAGTTCTTC. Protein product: CASRLVRGQGINEQFF.

CDR3 coding DNA: TGTGCCAGCAGCTTAGAAGTCTCCGGGACAAAGGGAGATACGCAGTATTTT. This codes for CASSLEVSGTKGDTQYF. The J gene is TRBJ2-3, the V gene TRBV7-2; possibly TRBD1 for D (6 bases). Trimming removed 1 base at V and 5 bases at J, with 19 bases between. The V gene's germline CDR1 is SGHTA and CDR2 FQGNSA. The CDR3 runs 17 residues.

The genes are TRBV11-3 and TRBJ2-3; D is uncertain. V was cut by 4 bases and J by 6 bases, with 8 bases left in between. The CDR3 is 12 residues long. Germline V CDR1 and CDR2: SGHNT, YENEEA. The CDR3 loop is CASSSKRDTQYF. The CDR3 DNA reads TGTGCCAGCAGCTCTAAACGGGATACGCAGTATTTT. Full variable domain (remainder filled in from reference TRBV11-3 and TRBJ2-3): EAGVVQSPRYKIIEKKQPVAFWCNPISGHNTLYWYLQNLGQGPELLIRYENEEAVDDSQLPKDRFSAERLKGVDSTLKIQPAELGDSAVYLCASSSKRDTQYFGPGTRLTVL.

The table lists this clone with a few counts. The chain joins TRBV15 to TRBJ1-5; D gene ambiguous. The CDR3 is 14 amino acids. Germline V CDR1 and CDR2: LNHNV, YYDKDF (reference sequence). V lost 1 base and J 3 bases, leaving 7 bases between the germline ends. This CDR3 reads CATSRGPHNQPQHF. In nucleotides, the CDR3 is TGTGCCACCAGCAGAGGACCGCACAATCAGCCCCAGCATTTT.

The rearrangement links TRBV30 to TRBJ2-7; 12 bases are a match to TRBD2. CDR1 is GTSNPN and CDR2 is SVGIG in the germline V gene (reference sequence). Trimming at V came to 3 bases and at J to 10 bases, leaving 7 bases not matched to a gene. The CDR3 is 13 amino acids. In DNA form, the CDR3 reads TGTGCCTGGAGACTAGCGGGAGGATACGGCCAGTACTTC. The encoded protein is CAWRLAGGYGQYF. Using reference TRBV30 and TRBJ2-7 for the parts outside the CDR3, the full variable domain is SQTIHQWPATLVQPVGSPLSLECTVEGTSNPNLYWYRQAAGRGLQLLFYSVGIGQISSEVPQNLSASRPQDRQFILSSKKLLLSDSGFYLCAWRLAGGYGQYFGPGTRLTVT.

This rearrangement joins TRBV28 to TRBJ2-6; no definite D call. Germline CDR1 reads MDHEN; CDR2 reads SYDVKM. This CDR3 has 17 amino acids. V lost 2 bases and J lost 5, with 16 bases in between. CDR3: CASSLRVGVVRANVLTF. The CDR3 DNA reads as TGTGCCAGCAGTTTACGGGTAGGCGTCGTTAGGGCCAACGTCCTGACTTTC.